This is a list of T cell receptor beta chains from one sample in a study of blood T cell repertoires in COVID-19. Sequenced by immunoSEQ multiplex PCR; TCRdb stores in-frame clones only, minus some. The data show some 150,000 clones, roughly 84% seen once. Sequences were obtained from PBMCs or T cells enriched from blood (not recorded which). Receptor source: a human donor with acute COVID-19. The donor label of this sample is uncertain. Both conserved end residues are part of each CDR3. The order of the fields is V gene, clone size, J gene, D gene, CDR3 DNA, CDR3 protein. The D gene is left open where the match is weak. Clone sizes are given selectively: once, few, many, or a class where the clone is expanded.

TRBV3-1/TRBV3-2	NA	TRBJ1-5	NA	TGTGCCAGCAGCCAAGGACAGAGAAGCAATCAGCCCCAGCATTTT	CASSQGQRSNQPQHF
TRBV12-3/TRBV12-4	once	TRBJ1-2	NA	TGTGCCAGCAGTTCCTCCGTGGGGGGGAGCTACACCTTC	CASSSSVGGSYTF
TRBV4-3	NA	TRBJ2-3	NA	TGCGCCAGCAGCCAAGCCCAGGCTGGGTCCACAGATACGCAGTATTTT	CASSQAQAGSTDTQYF
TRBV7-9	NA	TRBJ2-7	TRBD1	TGTGCCAGCAGCTCGCCCGGGACAGGGGGTGTGAGAGAGCAGTACTTC	CASSSPGTGGVREQYF
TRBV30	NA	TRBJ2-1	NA	TGTGCCTGGAGTTCAAGCTATGAGCAGTTCTTC	CAWSSSYEQFF
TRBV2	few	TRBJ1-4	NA	TGTGCCAGCAGTGAAGCGACAGGTCGGGGTGAAAAACTGTTTTTT	CASSEATGRGEKLFF
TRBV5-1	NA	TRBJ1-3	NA	TGCGCCAGCAGCTTGGATCACTCTGGAAACACCATATATTTT	CASSLDHSGNTIYF
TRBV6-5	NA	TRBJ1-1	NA	TGTGCCAGCAGTCCCTGGAGGGCTGAAGCTTTCTTT	CASSPWRAEAFF
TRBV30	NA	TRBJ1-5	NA	TGTGCCTGGGGGAGGACAGTAGGCCAGCCCCAGCATTTT	CAWGRTVGQPQHF
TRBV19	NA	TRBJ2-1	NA	TGTGCCAGTAGACACAGGGATTCCTACAATGAGCAGTTCTTC	CASRHRDSYNEQFF
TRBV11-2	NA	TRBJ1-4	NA	TGTGCCAGCAGCTTAGATCTGGGCAATAATGAAAAACTGTTTTTT	CASSLDLGNNEKLFF
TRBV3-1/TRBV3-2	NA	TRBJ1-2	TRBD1	TGTGCCAGCAGTCACCAGACAGGGGACGGCTACACCTTC	CASSHQTGDGYTF
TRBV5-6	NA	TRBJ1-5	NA	TGTGCCAGCAGCTCCCCCAAGGGGGATCAGCCCCAGCATTTT	CASSSPKGDQPQHF
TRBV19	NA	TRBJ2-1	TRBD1	TGTGCCAGTAGTACTTCGGGACAGGGGAGCTCCTACAATGAGCAGTTCTTC	CASSTSGQGSSYNEQFF
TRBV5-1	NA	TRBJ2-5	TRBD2	TGCGCCAGCAGCCCCCAGACTAGCGGAGGAGAGACCCAGTACTTC	CASSPQTSGGETQYF
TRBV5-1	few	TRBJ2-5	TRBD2	TGCGCCAGCTTCGGGACTAGCGGGGCCCCGACCCAGTACTTC	CASFGTSGAPTQYF
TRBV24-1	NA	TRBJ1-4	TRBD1	TGTGCCACCGGACAGGCAACTAATGAAAAACTGTTTTTT	CATGQATNEKLFF
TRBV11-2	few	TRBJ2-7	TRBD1	TGTGCCAGCAGTCAAGACAGGGGGCGCTTCGAGCAGTACTTC	CASSQDRGRFEQYF
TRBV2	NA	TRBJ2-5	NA	TGTGCCAGCAGTGAAGGGACAGAGACTCTCCAAGAGACCCAGTACTTC	CASSEGTETLQETQYF
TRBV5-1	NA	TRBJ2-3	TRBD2	TGCGCCAGCAGCAAAATGACTAGCGGGGGCACAGATACGCAGTATTTT	CASSKMTSGGTDTQYF
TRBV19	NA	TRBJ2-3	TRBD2	TGTGCCAGTAGTGACAGCGGGGGGCGGGATACGCAGTATTTT	CASSDSGGRDTQYF
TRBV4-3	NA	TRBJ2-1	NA	TGCGCCAGCAGCCAAGGGTCGGGGAATTCCTACAATGAGCAGTTCTTC	CASSQGSGNSYNEQFF
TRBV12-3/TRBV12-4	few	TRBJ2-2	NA	TGTGCCAGCAGTTTAACTCCCGGGGAGCTGTTTTTT	CASSLTPGELFF
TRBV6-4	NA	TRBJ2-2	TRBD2	TGTGCCAGCAGGGATACTAGCGGGGGCACCGGGGAGCTGTTTTTT	CASRDTSGGTGELFF